The clone carrying this T cell receptor (beta chain) was observed at least ten times. As yet, its antigen is unknown. Genomic DNA was employed as the template in profiling TCR beta VDJ and CDR3. TCRdb re-derived calls from the reads in MiXCR, one entry per CDR3 protein. Of roughly 500,000 distinct CDR3 sequences listed, approximately 33% are singletons. Selection for sequencing was limited to patients who had shown CD8+CD57+ cell expansion by flow cytometry. All participating patients were living with severe acquired aplastic anemia. This entry is derived from a study of CD8+CD57+ T cells in acquired aplastic anemia. Notes on the study in general: Between patients and controls, approximately 29 CD8+ CDR3 sequences were found in common. Patients did not significantly differ from controls in CD8+ Simpson's diversity.

In germline, CDR1 is SEHNR, CDR2 FQNEAQ (reference sequence). The CDR3 is made up of 12 amino acids. The V end lost 8 bases, the J end lost 3 bases, and 10 bases lay between the germline ends. This receptor was taken from a human donor with aplastic anemia. The sample was sorted CD4+, CD8+, or CD8+CD57+ T cells (not recorded which) from PBMCs. J is TRBJ1-1 and V is TRBV7-9; D is uncertain. CDR3 in amino acids: CASLRGDTEAFF. The CDR3 region has the DNA TGTGCCAGCCTACGCGGGGACACTGAAGCTTTCTTT.